Below are 24 T cell receptor beta chains sequenced from a single sample in a study of blood T cell repertoires in COVID-19. The protocol was immunoSEQ multiplex PCR, while the TCRdb copy is restricted to in-frame clones and leaves out a portion. The sample lists roughly 120,000 clones, 75% to 90% occurring once. The sequencing sample was made of peripheral blood. These receptors originate from an older woman with COVID-19, enrolled during active disease.

The genes are TRBV2 and TRBJ1-4, with 7 bases identical to TRBD1. V lost 6 bases to trimming and J lost 6 bases; unmatched junction nucleotides: 7. The germline V gene encodes CDR1 SNHLY and CDR2 FYNNEI. The CDR3 is 14 amino acids. The CDR3 loop is CASSSGTAYEKLFF. Written as DNA, the CDR3 is TGTGCCAGCAGCTCCGGGACAGCATATGAAAAACTGTTTTTT.

The V and J genes are TRBV4-1 and TRBJ1-1, with D uncertain. Germline V gene data show CDR1 as MGHRA and CDR2 as YSYEKL. Trimming left V 4 bases short and J 5 bases short, with 11 bases between. The CDR3 has 13 residues. In nucleotides, the CDR3 is TGCGCCAGCAGCCCGAGAATCGGGACTGAAGCTTTCTTT. Translated: CASSPRIGTEAFF.

CDR3 DNA sequence: TGTGCCAGCAGTCCGGGACAGACTAACTATGGCTACACCTTC. Its translation is CASSPGQTNYGYTF. The rearrangement joins TRBV6-5 to TRBJ1-2; 7 nucleotides match TRBD1. CDR1 is MNHEY and CDR2 is SVGAGI in the germline V gene. V was pared by 5 bases and J by 0 bases, with 3 bases of the junction left unmatched. This CDR3 contains 14 residues.

The DNA for the CDR3 is TGTGCCAGCAGCTTAGCTTGGGGGACTAGTGTTGGTGGGGATACGCAGTATTTT. Protein sequence: CASSLAWGTSVGGDTQYF. The chain is built from TRBV11-2 and TRBJ2-3; TRBD2 matches 8 bases. CDR1 is SGHAT, CDR2 FQNNGV, per germline. V was pared by 1 base and J by 6 bases, with 15 bases of the junction left unmatched. The CDR3 has 18 residues.

The CDR3 is CAISTGQETQYF. The CDR3 DNA is TGTGCCATCAGCACAGGACAAGAGACCCAGTACTTC. The chain joins TRBV10-3 to TRBJ2-5; a weak D match, TRBD1 (5 bases). This CDR3 is 12 amino acids long. Germline assignment: CDR1 ENHRY and CDR2 SYGVKD. V was trimmed by 6 bases and J by 2 bases, leaving 7 bases between them.

Only one count was recorded for this clone. This rearrangement joins TRBV18 to TRBJ1-3, with 10 bases aligning to TRBD1. The germline V gene has CDR1 KGHSH and CDR2 LQKENI. CDR3 length: 16 amino acids. V lost 5 bases to trimming and J lost 1 base; unmatched junction nucleotides: 5. The CDR3 DNA reads TGTGCCAGCTCAAACGACAGGGGGCGGTCTGGAAACACCATATATTTT. This translates into CASSNDRGRSGNTIYF.

The chain couples TRBV3-1 (or the pseudogene TRBV3-2) to TRBJ2-7, with TRBD2 matching over 12 bases. The trim removed 4 bases at V and 0 bases at J, leaving 1 base unmatched. This CDR3 is built from 15 residues. Looked up from germline, CDR1 is LGHDT and CDR2 is YNNKEL (reference sequence). The CDR3 region has the DNA TGTGCCAGCAGCCCGGGACTAGCGGGCTCCTACGAGCAGTACTTC. This gives the protein CASSPGLAGSYEQYF.

V is TRBV19 and J is TRBJ1-1; 7 bases fit TRBD1. V gave up 8 bases and J gave up 6 bases; unmatched junction bases: 12. The CDR3 is made up of 14 amino acids. The germline gives CDR1 LNHDA, CDR2 SQIVND (reference sequence). The CDR3 DNA is TGTGCCAGTCGCAGGACAGGAGGCACACCTGAAGCTTTCTTT. As protein: CASRRTGGTPEAFF.

The rearrangement joins TRBV24-1 to TRBJ2-1, with 13 positions matching TRBD2. V lost 5 bases to trimming and J lost 6 bases; unmatched junction nucleotides: 3. The CDR3 length is 15 residues. Germline CDR1 KGHDR, CDR2 SFDVKD. CDR3 DNA: TGTGCCACCAGTGGGACTAGCGGGGGCGTCAATGAGCAGTTCTTC. This translates into CATSGTSGGVNEQFF.

The chain links TRBV5-1 to TRBJ2-2, with 14 bases aligning to TRBD2. The CDR3 runs 18 residues. The germline gives CDR1 SGHRS, CDR2 YFSETQ. Losses at the gene ends were 0 bases for V and 6 bases for J; bases not matched to a gene: 7. CDR3 coding DNA: TGCGCCAGCAGCTTGGGACTAGCGGGGGGGCAGTCCCCCGGGGAGCTGTTTTTT. Protein product: CASSLGLAGGQSPGELFF.

The CDR3 here is CASSAGLATGELFF. The CDR3 coding sequence is TGTGCCAGCAGCGCGGGACTAGCCACCGGGGAGCTGTTTTTT. The rearrangement links TRBV7-3 to TRBJ2-2; TRBD2 aligns across 9 bases. The germline V gene has CDR1 SGHTA and CDR2 FQGTGA. J was trimmed by 4 bases and V by 5 bases; bases with no gene match: 2. This CDR3 has 14 residues.

The genes are TRBV19 and TRBJ1-6, with D unclear. The CDR3 runs 13 residues. The V end was cut by 8 bases, the J end by 12 bases, with 17 bases between. Germline V gene sequence: CDR1 LNHDA, CDR2 SQIVND (reference sequence). The chain's CDR3 is CASWGGPGRPLHF. The CDR3, as DNA: TGTGCCAGTTGGGGAGGGCCCGGGCGACCCCTCCACTTT. Combining the CDR3 with reference TRBV19 and TRBJ1-6 gives the whole variable domain DGGITQSPKYLFRKEGQNVTLSCEQNLNHDAMYWYRQDPGQGLRLIYYSQIVNDFQKGDIAEGYSVSREKKESFPLTVTSAQKNPTAFYLCASWGGPGRPLHFGNGTRLTVT.

The chain joins TRBV6-6 to TRBJ1-3; D remains unclear. Per germline, CDR1 MNHNY and CDR2 SVGAGI (reference sequence). The CDR3 is 15 residues long. Trimming stripped 6 bases from V and 2 bases from J, with 14 bases between. The CDR3 is CASSLSVEPGNTIYF. CDR3 sequence (DNA): TGTGCCAGCAGCCTATCGGTCGAACCTGGAAACACCATATATTTT.

The V and J genes are TRBV4-1 and TRBJ1-4, with TRBD1 identical over 11 bases. Germline V lookup: CDR1 MGHRA, CDR2 YSYEKL. This CDR3 spans 18 amino acids. Germline trimming cut 1 base from V and 4 bases from J; bases unmatched to any gene: 8. The chain's CDR3 is CASSQGTGGRRDNEKLFF. The DNA for the CDR3 is TGCGCCAGCAGCCAAGGGACAGGGGGCCGAAGAGATAATGAAAAACTGTTTTTT.

The J gene is TRBJ1-3, the V gene TRBV12-3 or TRBV12-4; 8 bases are a match to TRBD1. The CDR3 is 13 amino acids. The ends lost 4 bases at V and 5 bases at J; junction bases unmatched: 1. CDR3 nucleotides: TGTGCCAGCAGTTCCAGGGGGCGAAACACCATATATTTT. Translated, it gives CASSSRGRNTIYF.

J is TRBJ1-6 and V is TRBV30, with D uncertain. The CDR3 is 14 amino acids. V lost 3 bases and J 7 bases, leaving 13 bases between the germline ends. Germline values: CDR1 GTSNPN, CDR2 SVGIG (reference sequence). CDR3 bases: TGTGCCTGGAGCGCGGGAACGTTAAATTCACCCCTCCACTTT. Translation: CAWSAGTLNSPLHF. Based on the CDR3 plus reference TRBV30 and TRBJ1-6, the full variable domain is SQTIHQWPATLVQPVGSPLSLECTVEGTSNPNLYWYRQAAGRGLQLLFYSVGIGQISSEVPQNLSASRPQDRQFILSSKKLLLSDSGFYLCAWSAGTLNSPLHFGNGTRLTVT.

V usage is TRBV5-1 and J usage is TRBJ1-2; 7 bases are shared with TRBD1. The CDR3 spans 14 residues. Losses at the gene ends were 0 bases for V and 3 bases for J; bases not matched to a gene: 2. Germline V gene sequence: CDR1 SGHRS, CDR2 YFSETQ. CDR3 in DNA: TGCGCCAGCAGCTTGGCAGGGGGGCACTATGGCTACACCTTC. Residues: CASSLAGGHYGYTF.

Concerning this clone: The same CDR3 also results from other DNA sequences found in this sample. Here the CDR3 reads CASSQDRHNYGYTF. DNA of the CDR3: TGCGCCAGCAGTCAGGACAGGCACAACTATGGCTACACCTTC. This chain joins TRBV4-3 and TRBJ1-2; 7 bases align to TRBD1. Germline V CDR1 and CDR2: LGHNA, YSLEER. V was pared by 6 bases and J by 2 bases, with 6 bases of the junction left unmatched. The CDR3 contains 14 residues.

The chain carries TRBV19 and TRBJ2-7, with TRBD2 identical over 11 bases. The CDR3 is made up of 15 amino acids. Germline loops: CDR1 LNHDA, CDR2 SQIVND (reference sequence). J gave up 6 bases and V 2 bases, and 6 bases lay outside the gene matches. The CDR3 loop reads CASSITSGGVSEQYF. CDR3 sequence (DNA): TGTGCCAGTAGTATAACTAGCGGGGGAGTCTCCGAGCAGTACTTC.

The J gene is TRBJ2-3, the V gene TRBV6-5; 10 bases are a match to TRBD2. The CDR3 sequence is 14 residues long. Germline lookup yields CDR1 MNHEY and CDR2 SVGAGI. V was clipped by 8 bases and J by 1 base; unmatched bases: 3. The CDR3 sequence: CASRLAGGTDTQYF. The CDR3 coding sequence is TGTGCCAGCCGCCTAGCGGGGGGCACAGATACGCAGTATTTT.

The J gene is TRBJ2-7, the V gene TRBV6-5; D is possibly TRBD1 (6 bases). This CDR3 has 12 amino acids. The V end lost 4 bases, the J end lost 3 bases, and 7 bases lay between the germline ends. Germline V lookup: CDR1 MNHEY, CDR2 SVGAGI. CDR3 region: CASSSRGYEQYF. The CDR3 DNA reads as TGTGCCAGCAGTTCCAGGGGCTACGAGCAGTACTTC.

The chain carries TRBV5-8 and TRBJ2-7; 9 bases match TRBD1. The germline CDR1 and CDR2 sequences are SGHTS and YDEGEE. J was trimmed by 3 bases and V by 4 bases; bases with no gene match: 5. The CDR3 runs to 14 residues. The CDR3 region has the DNA TGTGCCAGCAGCCACGGGACAGGGAGCTACGAGCAGTACTTC. Translated, it gives CASSHGTGSYEQYF.

In this sample, this clone turned up a few times. The V gene is TRBV19, the J gene TRBJ1-5; 11 positions agree with TRBD1. The CDR3 is made up of 16 amino acids. J lost 2 bases, V lost 6 bases, and 6 bases had no gene match. Germline CDR1 LNHDA, CDR2 SQIVND (reference sequence). Here the CDR3 DNA reads TGTGCCAGTAGGGGACAGGGGGTGGTTGGCAATCAGCCCCAGCATTTT. It yields the protein CASRGQGVVGNQPQHF.

This sequence joins TRBV2 and TRBJ2-1; TRBD2 agrees at 8 bases. From germline, CDR1 is SNHLY and CDR2 FYNNEI. V lost 6 bases and J lost 11; bases outside the gene matches: 12. The length of the CDR3 is 14 residues. The DNA of the CDR3 is TGTGCCAGCAGGGACCTCCCCGGGGGGGCCAAGCAGTTCTTC. Residues: CASRDLPGGAKQFF.